The 28 T cell receptor beta chains below all came from one sample that was sequenced in a study of blood T cells in healthy people across ages. A second PCR of 7 to 11 cycles used a sample-barcoded 5' primer and a J-beta primer mix. MiXCR was run by TCRdb on the 5' RACE reads, yielding one entry per CDR3 protein. The repertoire holds 1.5 million to 2 million distinct CDR3 sequences, approximately 50% seen once, with more than 2% in the top ten. What was sequenced was blood. The receptor set was obtained from a middle-aged woman in good health.

The chain recombines TRBV10-3 with TRBJ2-1; 7 positions match TRBD1. The CDR3 length is 12 residues. The J segment lost 3 bases and the V segment lost 10 bases, leaving 3 bases of the junction unmatched. Germline V lookup: CDR1 ENHRY, CDR2 SYGVKD. CDR3 in amino acids: CATGTDYNEQFF. The DNA for the CDR3 is TGTGCCACCGGGACAGACTACAATGAGCAGTTCTTC.

The genes are TRBV7-3 and TRBJ2-1; 8 nucleotides agree with TRBD1. V was clipped by 5 bases and J by 5 bases; unmatched bases: 8. CDR1 and CDR2 from the germline V gene are SGHTA and FQGTGA. CDR3 length: 15 amino acids. The CDR3 DNA follows: TGTGCCAGCAGCCCGACAGGGGCCGCTGACAATGAGCAGTTCTTC. It specifies CASSPTGAADNEQFF. The full variable domain, rest sourced from reference TRBV7-3 and TRBJ2-1, is GAGVSQTPSNKVTEKGKYVELRCDPISGHTALYWYRQSLGQGPEFLIYFQGTGAADDSGLPNDRFFAVRPEGSVSTLKIQRTERGDSAVYLCASSPTGAADNEQFFGPGTRLTVL.

The genes are TRBV6-1 and TRBJ1-2, with 12 bases aligning to TRBD1. Germline V gives CDR1 MNHNS, CDR2 SASEGT. CDR3 length: 17 amino acids. J gave up 3 bases and V 5 bases, and 10 bases lay outside the gene matches. Written as DNA, the CDR3 is TGTGCCAGCAGTAGAAAGCGCGGGACAGGGGGCGACTATGGCTACACCTTC. Translated, it gives CASSRKRGTGGDYGYTF.

The rearrangement uses TRBV4-3 and TRBJ2-3; D is unclear. Trimming removed 0 bases from V and 1 base from J, with 11 bases in between. The CDR3 is 16 residues long. The germline CDR1 and CDR2 sequences are LGHNA and YSLEER. CDR3 bases: TGCGCCAGCAGCCAAGATGGCCTTTTGCGCACAGATACGCAGTATTTT. Translated, it gives CASSQDGLLRTDTQYF.

CDR3 sequence: CASKLAGTYNEQFF. As DNA, the CDR3 is TGTGCCAGTAAACTAGCGGGGACCTACAATGAGCAGTTCTTC. J is TRBJ2-1 and V is TRBV6-2 or TRBV6-3, with TRBD2 matching 10 bases. V shed 9 bases, J shed 2 bases, and the junction held 4 bases outside the gene matches. The length of the CDR3 is 14 residues. Looked up from germline, CDR1 is MNHEY and CDR2 is SVGEGT.

The DNA for the CDR3 is TGTGCCAGCAGCCAAGTGCGGGGGGGAACAAACATTCAGTACTTC. Its translation is CASSQVRGGTNIQYF. The gene calls are TRBV14 and TRBJ2-4; 9 nucleotides agree with TRBD2. J gave up 6 bases and V 1 base, and 4 bases lay outside the gene matches. From germline, CDR1 is SGHDN and CDR2 FVKESK. The CDR3 consists of 15 residues.

This chain connects TRBV20-1 to TRBJ2-1, with 11 bases identical to TRBD2. This CDR3 comprises 15 residues. The J segment lost 4 bases and the V segment lost 3 bases, leaving 5 bases of the junction unmatched. CDR1 is DFQATT and CDR2 is SNEGSKA in the germline V gene (reference sequence). CDR3 sequence reads: CSASLAGGYYNEQFF. CDR3 DNA sequence: TGCAGTGCTAGCTTAGCGGGGGGGTATTACAATGAGCAGTTCTTC.

This clonotype was seen a few times. The V gene is TRBV4-2, the J gene TRBJ2-3, with D maybe TRBD2 (6 bases). Trimming left V 1 base short and J 4 bases short, with 12 bases between. The germline V gene encodes CDR1 LGHNA and CDR2 YNFKEQ. This CDR3 comprises 15 residues. The CDR3 bases are TGTGCCAGCAGCCAAGCGCGCCCGGGAGCAGATACGCAGTATTTT. This codes for CASSQARPGADTQYF.

This clonotype was counted only a few times. This chain connects TRBV7-3 to TRBJ2-6, with 7 bases identical to TRBD1. The CDR3 runs to 16 residues. Trimming removed 1 base from V and 2 bases from J; junction bases left unmatched: 2. Germline CDR1 SGHTA, CDR2 FQGTGA. Here the CDR3 reads CASSLRTGAGANVLTF. The DNA of the CDR3 is TGTGCCAGCAGCTTAAGAACAGGGGCTGGGGCCAACGTCCTGACTTTC.

This clonotype was recorded a few times. The CDR3 loop is CASTFGTSGNTDTQYF. For the CDR3, the DNA is TGTGCCAGCACCTTCGGGACTAGCGGAAACACAGATACGCAGTATTTT. The chain recombines TRBV11-1 with TRBJ2-3; 11 nucleotides match TRBD2. The germline V gene encodes CDR1 SGHAT and CDR2 FQDESV (reference sequence). V gave up 7 bases and J gave up 2 bases; unmatched junction bases: 8. The CDR3 extends over 16 amino acids.

V gene TRBV12-3 or TRBV12-4 combines with J gene TRBJ2-3; 13 nucleotides line up with TRBD2. Germline trimming cut 5 bases from V and 4 bases from J; bases unmatched to any gene: 6. The CDR3 has 16 residues. This CDR3 is CASSGTSGTWADTQYF. CDR3 DNA sequence: TGTGCCAGCAGTGGGACTAGCGGGACCTGGGCAGATACGCAGTATTTT.

This clonotype was detected only a few times. The chain employs TRBV12-3 or TRBV12-4 and TRBJ2-6; possibly TRBD1 for D (5 bases). The CDR3 sequence is 15 residues long. V was clipped by 6 bases and J by 2 bases, with 11 bases between them. CDR3 DNA sequence: TGTGCCAGCAGCCACAGGTCAGCTGGGGCCAACGTCCTGACTTTC. As protein: CASSHRSAGANVLTF.

This sequence joins TRBV7-8 and TRBJ1-2; TRBD1 matches at 11 bases. V gave up 2 bases and J gave up 5 bases; unmatched junction bases: 4. This CDR3 has 15 amino acids. CDR1 is SGHVS and CDR2 is FQNEAQ in the germline V gene. CDR3 sequence (DNA): TGTGCCAGCAGCTTATTTGGACAGGGGGCTTATGGCTACACCTTC. Residues: CASSLFGQGAYGYTF.

This clonotype was recorded a few times. This chain joins TRBV4-3 and TRBJ2-3; the match to TRBD2 covers 7 bases. Germline assignment: CDR1 LGHNA and CDR2 YSLEER. CDR3 length: 15 amino acids. The ends lost 3 bases at V and 2 bases at J; junction bases unmatched: 5. CDR3 coding DNA: TGCGCCAGCAGCCACCGACTAGCATTCACAGATACGCAGTATTTT. Translated: CASSHRLAFTDTQYF.

The chain links TRBV7-2 to TRBJ2-5, with unresolved D. V shed 1 base and J shed 3 bases, with 18 bases lying between them. The CDR3 runs to 17 residues. CDR1 and CDR2 from the germline V gene are SGHTA and FQGNSA. The CDR3 is CASSLGQRRKQKETQYF. The CDR3 coding sequence is TGTGCCAGCAGCTTAGGGCAGAGACGGAAACAGAAAGAGACCCAGTACTTC.

The V and J genes are TRBV6-1 and TRBJ2-4; D is undetermined. Matching the DNA end better, TRBJ2-5 makes the J call doubtful. CDR1 and CDR2 (germline): MNHNS, SASEGT. This CDR3 has 16 residues. The CDR3 nucleotides read TGTGCCAGCAGCCGACTTACGGACCCGAGTCAAGAGACCCAGTACTTC. Its protein product is CASSRLTDPSQETQYF.

This clonotype was detected a few times. The V gene is TRBV28, the J gene TRBJ2-7; a weak D match, TRBD1 (6 bases). The CDR3 sequence is 19 residues long. The germline V gene has CDR1 MDHEN and CDR2 SYDVKM. Trimming shortened V by 1 base and J by 0 bases, and 22 bases separated the two germline ends. CDR3 sequence: CASSLSEGQTGESSYEQYF. The CDR3 nucleotides read TGTGCCAGCAGTTTATCCGAGGGTCAGACAGGCGAAAGCTCCTACGAGCAGTACTTC.

The V gene is TRBV27, the J gene TRBJ1-5; possibly TRBD1 for D (5 bases). Trimming removed 4 bases from V and 0 bases from J, with 10 bases in between. CDR1 and CDR2 from the germline V gene are MNHEY and SMNVEV (reference sequence). This CDR3 is built from 15 residues. The CDR3, as DNA: TGTGCCAGCAGTTCCAGACAGACTAGCAATCAGCCCCAGCATTTT. It is translated as CASSSRQTSNQPQHF.

The J gene is TRBJ1-5, the V gene TRBV2, with D possibly TRBD1 on 6 matching bases. Germline lookup yields CDR1 SNHLY and CDR2 FYNNEI. This CDR3 is built from 16 residues. Trimming removed 0 bases from V and 3 bases from J, with 12 bases in between. The CDR3 protein is CASSEAITGFNQPQHF. CDR3 bases: TGTGCCAGCAGTGAAGCGATCACAGGGTTCAATCAGCCCCAGCATTTT.

The genes are TRBV6-6 and TRBJ1-2, with 7 bases fitting TRBD1. This CDR3 has 14 amino acids. From germline, CDR1 is MNHNY and CDR2 SVGAGI (reference sequence). V lost 7 bases to trimming and J lost 4 bases; unmatched junction nucleotides: 9. Written as DNA, the CDR3 is TGTGCCAGCACAGGGGGGGGCGGTAGCTATGGCTACACCTTC. Translation gives CASTGGGGSYGYTF.

This chain joins TRBV28 and TRBJ2-5, with D uncertain. In germline, CDR1 is MDHEN, CDR2 SYDVKM. CDR3 length equals 14 residues. Trimming shortened V by 8 bases and J by 5 bases, and 18 bases separated the two germline ends. CDR3 DNA: TGTGCCAGCGGGTCCGCAGCCACCCGGGAGACCCAGTACTTC. Amino acids: CASGSAATRETQYF.

In this sample, this clonotype turned up a few times. The V and J genes are TRBV25-1 and TRBJ2-3; 9 bases fit TRBD2. Looked up from germline, CDR1 is MGHDK and CDR2 is SYGVNS. After removal of 0 bases from V and 0 bases from J, the junction contained 4 bases not matched to a gene. The CDR3 is 17 residues long. The CDR3 here is CASSEYKLAGSTDTQYF. In nucleotides, the CDR3 is TGTGCCAGCAGTGAATATAAACTAGCGGGTAGCACAGATACGCAGTATTTT.

This clonotype was picked up a small number of times. The chain employs TRBV4-3 and TRBJ1-2, with D unclear. The CDR3 is 16 residues long. The germline V and J ends were trimmed by 0 bases and 3 bases, with 14 bases remaining between them. Germline V CDR1 and CDR2: LGHNA, YSLEER. CDR3 nucleotides: TGCGCCAGCAGCCAAGAAACCCAATTCCGACACTATGGCTACACCTTC. This encodes CASSQETQFRHYGYTF.

In this sample, this clonotype turned up once. The chain combines TRBV2 with TRBJ2-3, with a weak D call TRBD2 (6 bases). With 5 bases removed from V and 11 bases from J, the gap between germline ends came to 17 bases. Germline V gene sequence: CDR1 SNHLY, CDR2 FYNNEI. The CDR3 has 13 residues. The CDR3 DNA sequence: TGTGCCAGCAGTCCGACCTCTAGCGTCAGGCAGTATTTT. Protein product: CASSPTSSVRQYF.

V and J are TRBV9 and TRBJ2-1; TRBD1 is a possible D gene (6 bases). V was shortened by 2 bases and J by 7 bases, with 13 bases between the two germline ends. This CDR3 region has 14 residues. Germline V gene lookup returns CDR1 SGDLS and CDR2 YYNGEE. CDR3 sequence: CASSVRGISNEQFF. CDR3 DNA sequence: TGTGCCAGCAGCGTGAGGGGGATATCGAATGAGCAGTTCTTC. Complete variable domain (other parts from reference TRBV9 and TRBJ2-1): DSGVTQTPKHLITATGQRVTLRCSPRSGDLSVYWYQQSLDQGLQFLIQYYNGEERAKGNILERFSAQQFPDLHSELNLSSLELGDSALYFCASSVRGISNEQFFGPGTRLTVL.

The rearrangement links TRBV28 to TRBJ2-3; D might be TRBD1 or TRBD2, each matching 5 bases. CDR3 length equals 15 residues. Germline V gene data show CDR1 as MDHEN and CDR2 as SYDVKM. V was trimmed by 8 bases and J by 2 bases, leaving 17 bases between them. This chain's CDR3 is CASSPGALLTDTQYF. CDR3 bases: TGTGCCAGCTCCCCCGGGGCCCTCCTCACAGATACGCAGTATTTT.

Turning to this clonotype: A much larger clonotype is one base distant, so this may be a read error. J is TRBJ2-1 and V is TRBV15; 11 positions match TRBD1. Germline V gene data show CDR1 as LNHNV and CDR2 as YYDKDF (reference sequence). The CDR3 totals 15 residues. The CDR3 spells CAPSNGQGAANEQFF. Here the CDR3 DNA reads TGTGCCCCCAGTAACGGACAGGGGGCTGCAAATGAGCAGTTCTTC.

The table lists this clonotype with a few counts. The chain employs TRBV4-3 and TRBJ2-7, with D possibly matching TRBD1 (6 bases). This CDR3 has 15 residues. V dropped 1 base and J dropped 5 bases, with 15 bases sitting between them. CDR1 is LGHNA and CDR2 is YSLEER in the germline V gene. This chain's CDR3 is CASSQGAGDLNEQYF. The CDR3 region has the DNA TGCGCCAGCAGCCAAGGCGCAGGGGATCTCAACGAGCAGTACTTC.